These 18 T cell receptor beta chains share one sample of origin, sequenced in a study of cytomegalovirus exposure and HLA in healthy donors. It was with 60 Vbeta and 13 Jbeta primers that the PCR ran. The assay was immunoSEQ multiplex PCR, and TCRdb's table has in-frame clones only and misses some. The sample lists 110,000 to 150,000 clones; less than 10% were seen once. Specimen: PBMCs. The receptors here all came from a man in his forties or fifties in good health and CMV-seronegative.

This clone has just a few counts. The rearrangement uses TRBV5-6 and TRBJ1-5; 7 bases are shared with TRBD1. Germline-derived CDR1 and CDR2 are SGHDT and YYEEEE. With V trimmed by 1 base and J by 5 bases, 12 bases remained unmatched. The CDR3 contains 17 residues. The CDR3 region has the DNA TGTGCCAGCAGCTTGACAGGGGAGGATTATACCCATCAGCCCCAGCATTTT. It translates to CASSLTGEDYTHQPQHF.

The rearrangement uses TRBV27 and TRBJ2-2; tentatively, D is TRBD2 (5 bases). Germline V gene sequence: CDR1 MNHEY, CDR2 SMNVEV (reference sequence). The CDR3 has 15 amino acids. Trimming stripped 5 bases from V and 4 bases from J, with 14 bases between. The CDR3 sequence: CASSPGNPFTGELFF. CDR3 sequence (DNA): TGTGCCAGCAGTCCCGGGAACCCGTTCACCGGGGAGCTGTTTTTT.

This chain connects TRBV30 to TRBJ2-5; 7 bases fit TRBD1. Germline assignment: CDR1 GTSNPN and CDR2 SVGIG (reference sequence). Germline trimming cut 5 bases from V and 5 bases from J; bases unmatched to any gene: 14. The CDR3 spans 15 residues. As DNA, the CDR3 is TGTGCCTGGGAGGGAATAGACAGGGTAGGGGAGACCCAGTACTTC. Protein product: CAWEGIDRVGETQYF.

V usage is TRBV21-1 and J usage is TRBJ2-7; TRBD2 is the table's D call and was not checked against the DNA. TRBV21-1 is an annotated pseudogene. The CDR3 is 13 amino acids. CDR3 residues: CASSPWGAYEQYF. The CDR3 DNA reads as TGTGCCAGCAGCCCTTGGGGGGCCTACGAGCAGTACTTC.

The chain has TRBV7-9 and TRBJ2-5; D is uncertain. V lost 2 bases and J lost 4, with 8 bases in between. The CDR3 loop spans 13 amino acids. Per germline, CDR1 SEHNR and CDR2 FQNEAQ (reference sequence). The CDR3 here is CASSLSNTETQYF. CDR3 nucleotide sequence: TGTGCCAGCAGCTTATCAAACACAGAGACCCAGTACTTC.

J is TRBJ2-1 and V is TRBV19; 7 nucleotides line up with TRBD1. The CDR3 covers 14 residues. CDR1 is LNHDA and CDR2 is SQIVND in the germline V gene (reference sequence). With V trimmed by 6 bases and J by 7 bases, 9 bases remained unmatched. CDR3 amino acids: CASRGQGVYNEQFF. CDR3 nucleotide sequence: TGTGCCAGTAGGGGCCAGGGGGTCTATAATGAGCAGTTCTTC.

J is TRBJ2-4 and V is TRBV19, with a weak D call TRBD2 (6 bases). Trimming took 4 bases from V and 10 from J, leaving 8 bases between them. CDR3 length: 11 residues. Germline V gene lookup returns CDR1 LNHDA and CDR2 SQIVND (reference sequence). The CDR3 here is CASSRGVIQYF. The DNA of the CDR3 is TGTGCCAGTAGTAGGGGGGTGATTCAGTACTTC.

This clone was found a few times. The chain links TRBV7-2 to TRBJ1-4; 9 positions match TRBD1. Unmatched junction bases numbered 4, after V lost 0 bases and J lost 8 bases. Germline CDR1 reads SGHTA; CDR2 reads FQGNSA. This CDR3 region has 15 residues. In DNA, the CDR3 is TGTGCCAGCAGCTTAGCGGGACAGGGTTACGAAAAACTGTTTTTT. Protein sequence: CASSLAGQGYEKLFF.

The CDR3 reads CASSVLAGRYNEQFF. CDR3 DNA: TGTGCCAGCAGCGTACTAGCGGGGCGGTACAATGAGCAGTTCTTC. The J gene is TRBJ2-1, the V gene TRBV6-5, with TRBD2 matching 10 bases. V was clipped by 6 bases and J by 4 bases; unmatched bases: 6. There are 15 residues in the CDR3. Germline CDR1 reads MNHEY; CDR2 reads SVGAGI.

In this sample, this clone turned up a few times. The genes are TRBV28 and TRBJ2-3, with D possibly being TRBD2 (5 bases). Germline lookup yields CDR1 MDHEN and CDR2 SYDVKM. The CDR3 has 12 residues. Trimming stripped 10 bases from V and 0 bases from J, with 8 bases between. The CDR3 is CATAASTDTQYF. The CDR3 nucleotides are TGTGCCACAGCGGCCAGCACAGATACGCAGTATTTT.

The chain is built from TRBV5-8 and TRBJ2-2; the D gene is possibly TRBD2 (6 bases). The CDR3 has 16 residues. Trimming shortened V by 0 bases and J by 5 bases, and 14 bases separated the two germline ends. CDR1 SGHTS and CDR2 YDEGEE come from the germline V gene. CDR3 amino acids: CASSLGSGVLTGELFF. The CDR3 nucleotides are TGTGCCAGCAGCTTGGGGTCGGGAGTATTAACCGGGGAGCTGTTTTTT.

This clone was found a few times. V usage is TRBV28 and J usage is TRBJ2-5; TRBD1 aligns across 7 bases. The germline V gene encodes CDR1 MDHEN and CDR2 SYDVKM. Germline trimming cut 5 bases from V and 3 bases from J; bases unmatched to any gene: 9. The CDR3 contains 15 residues. The CDR3, as DNA: TGTGCCAGCAGTCAGGCGGTGGGACAGAAAGAGACCCAGTACTTC. Its translation: CASSQAVGQKETQYF.

V is TRBV18 and J is TRBJ1-1, with 7 bases matching TRBD1. The CDR3 consists of 13 residues. The V segment lost 6 bases and the J segment 3 bases; nucleotides outside the gene matches: 4. The germline V gene has CDR1 KGHSH and CDR2 LQKENI. CDR3 bases: TGTGCCAGCTCTCCGGACAGGCACACTGAAGCTTTCTTT. The encoded protein is CASSPDRHTEAFF.

The chain joins TRBV6-5 to TRBJ2-5; the match to TRBD2 covers 10 bases. This CDR3 contains 15 residues. Germline-derived CDR1 and CDR2 are MNHEY and SVGAGI. Losses at the gene ends were 6 bases for V and 5 bases for J; bases not matched to a gene: 9. Written as DNA, the CDR3 is TGTGCCAGCAGGCTTAGCGGGGGGCCCGGGGAGACCCAGTACTTC. Translating gives CASRLSGGPGETQYF.

The table lists this clone with a few counts. The rearrangement links TRBV2 to TRBJ2-1; TRBD2 agrees at 9 bases. Germline V CDR1 and CDR2: SNHLY, FYNNEI. Trimming cost V 4 bases and J 2 bases; bases outside gene matches: 3. CDR3 length equals 15 residues. DNA of the CDR3: TGTGCCAGCAGTGTCTCTAGCGGGGCCTACAATGAGCAGTTCTTC. Protein: CASSVSSGAYNEQFF. The full variable domain, rest sourced from reference TRBV2 and TRBJ2-1, is EPEVTQTPSHQVTQMGQEVILRCVPISNHLYFYWYRQILGQKVEFLVSFYNNEISEKSEIFDDQFSVERPDGSNFTLKIRSTKLEDSAMYFCASSVSSGAYNEQFFGPGTRLTVL.

There are a few counts of this clone. V gene TRBV6-6 combines with J gene TRBJ2-2, with 7 bases that match TRBD2. The CDR3 totals 15 residues. From germline, CDR1 is MNHNY and CDR2 SVGAGI (reference sequence). V was clipped by 2 bases and J by 3 bases; unmatched bases: 3. CDR3 sequence (DNA): TGTGCCAGCAGTTACACCCTAGCGGACACCGGGGAGCTGTTTTTT. Its translation is CASSYTLADTGELFF.

This sequence joins TRBV12-5 and TRBJ2-1; 7 nucleotides align to TRBD1. The germline V gene encodes CDR1 LGHNT and CDR2 FRNRAP. The CDR3 covers 15 residues. Unmatched junction bases numbered 13, after V lost 6 bases and J lost 8 bases. The CDR3 bases are TGTGCTAGTGGCTACAGGGGTGACTTTAGCGATGAGCAGTTCTTC. Encoded protein: CASGYRGDFSDEQFF.

The chain combines TRBV6-6 with TRBJ2-7; the D is unclear. Trimming shortened V by 0 bases and J by 2 bases, and 11 bases separated the two germline ends. CDR1 and CDR2 (germline): MNHNY, SVGAGI (reference sequence). This CDR3 spans 15 amino acids. As DNA, the CDR3 is TGTGCCAGCAGTTACTCATCCGGTCGTCCCTACGAGCAGTACTTC. It translates to CASSYSSGRPYEQYF.